Listed below are T cell receptor beta chains from one sample, sequenced in a study of identical twins. TCRdb independently ran MiXCR on the 5' RACE reads; one entry per CDR3 protein. There are 200,000 or so distinct CDR3 sequences in the sample; 6% to 9% occur only once, and about 1.8% lies in the top ten. These sequences were also reported in another study, on yellow fever vaccine responses in identical twins.

Sequenced: memory (CD45RO+) T cells sorted from blood. The receptor source for this set is a woman aged 18-29 years in good health. The conserved cysteine and the conserved F or W are not part of the CDR3 here. Each record gives: V gene, J gene, CDR3 protein.

TRBV6-1,TRBJ2-7,ASTEDPSFGEQY
TRBV5-1,TRBJ2-7,ASSFSGVSYEQY
TRBV5-5,TRBJ2-1,ASSRTGGMYNEQF
TRBV5-6,TRBJ2-1,ASSWSGTGYNEQF
TRBV25-1,TRBJ2-5,ASSGTSGTRETQY
TRBV11-3,TRBJ2-6,ASSFGPSGANVLT
TRBV7-9,TRBJ1-2,ASSLILTGVNYGYT
TRBV28,TRBJ2-7,ASSLGGTVKFEQY
TRBV3-1,TRBJ2-2,ASSQMANTGELF
TRBV6-5,TRBJ2-7,ASRYSERSYEQY
TRBV9,TRBJ1-4,ASSVDTANEKLF
TRBV6-2/TRBV6-3,TRBJ2-4,ASSKQGQGATLAKNIQY
TRBV29-1,TRBJ2-7,SGCGTGLDYEQY
TRBV5-1,TRBJ2-5,ASSLGQHKETQY
TRBV5-6,TRBJ2-5,ASSLSGTGETQY
TRBV25-1,TRBJ2-7,ASSEVGEQY
TRBV11-2,TRBJ2-5,ASSLDSGRNQRQETQY